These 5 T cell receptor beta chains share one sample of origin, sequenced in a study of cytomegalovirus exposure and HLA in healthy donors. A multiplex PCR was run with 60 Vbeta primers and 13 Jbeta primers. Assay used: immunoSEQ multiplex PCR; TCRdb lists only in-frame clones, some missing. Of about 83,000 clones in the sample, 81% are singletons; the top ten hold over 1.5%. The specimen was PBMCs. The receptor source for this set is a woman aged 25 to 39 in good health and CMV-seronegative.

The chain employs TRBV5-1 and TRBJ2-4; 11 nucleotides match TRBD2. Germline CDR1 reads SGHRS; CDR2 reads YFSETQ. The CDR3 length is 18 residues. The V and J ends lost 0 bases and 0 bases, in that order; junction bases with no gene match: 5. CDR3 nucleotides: TGCGCCAGCAGCTTGGGGCTAGCGGGAGGCCTAGCCAAAAACATTCAGTACTTC. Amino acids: CASSLGLAGGLAKNIQYF.

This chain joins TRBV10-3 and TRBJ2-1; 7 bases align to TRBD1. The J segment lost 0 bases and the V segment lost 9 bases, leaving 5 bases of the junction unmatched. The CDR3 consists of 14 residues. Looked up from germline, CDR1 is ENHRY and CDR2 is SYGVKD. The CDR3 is CAIKTGSSYNEQFF. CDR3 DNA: TGTGCCATAAAGACAGGGAGCTCCTACAATGAGCAGTTCTTC.

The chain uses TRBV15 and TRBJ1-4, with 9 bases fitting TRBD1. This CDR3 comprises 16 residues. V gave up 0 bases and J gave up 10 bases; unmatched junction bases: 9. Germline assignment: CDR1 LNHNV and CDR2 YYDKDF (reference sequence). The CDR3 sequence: CATSRERLQTGGKLFF. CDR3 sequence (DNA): TGTGCCACCAGCAGAGAACGCCTTCAGACAGGGGGAAAACTGTTTTTT.

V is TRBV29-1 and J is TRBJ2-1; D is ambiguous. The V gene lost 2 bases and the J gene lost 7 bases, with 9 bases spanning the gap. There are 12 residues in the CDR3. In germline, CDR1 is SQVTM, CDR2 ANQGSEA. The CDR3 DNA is TGCAGCGTTGAACGCCAGTGGAATGAGCAGTTCTTC. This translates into CSVERQWNEQFF.

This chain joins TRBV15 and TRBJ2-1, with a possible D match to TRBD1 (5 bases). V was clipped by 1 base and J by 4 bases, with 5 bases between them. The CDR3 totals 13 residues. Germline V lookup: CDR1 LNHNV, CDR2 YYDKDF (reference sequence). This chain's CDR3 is CATSRGTYNEQFF. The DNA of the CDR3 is TGTGCCACCAGCAGAGGGACATACAATGAGCAGTTCTTC.